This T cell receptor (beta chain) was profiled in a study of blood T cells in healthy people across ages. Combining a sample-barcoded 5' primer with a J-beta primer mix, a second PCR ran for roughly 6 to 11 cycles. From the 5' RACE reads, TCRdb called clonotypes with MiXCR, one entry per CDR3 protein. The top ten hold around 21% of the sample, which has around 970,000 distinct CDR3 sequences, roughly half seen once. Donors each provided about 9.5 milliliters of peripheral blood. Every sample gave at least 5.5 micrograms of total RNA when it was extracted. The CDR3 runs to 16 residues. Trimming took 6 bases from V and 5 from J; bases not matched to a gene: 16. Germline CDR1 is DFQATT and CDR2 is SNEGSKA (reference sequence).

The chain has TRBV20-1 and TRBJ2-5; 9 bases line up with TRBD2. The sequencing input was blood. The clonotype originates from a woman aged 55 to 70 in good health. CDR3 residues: CSAEVSGSPAEETQYF. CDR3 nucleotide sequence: TGCAGTGCCGAGGTTAGCGGGAGCCCGGCTGAGGAGACCCAGTACTTC.